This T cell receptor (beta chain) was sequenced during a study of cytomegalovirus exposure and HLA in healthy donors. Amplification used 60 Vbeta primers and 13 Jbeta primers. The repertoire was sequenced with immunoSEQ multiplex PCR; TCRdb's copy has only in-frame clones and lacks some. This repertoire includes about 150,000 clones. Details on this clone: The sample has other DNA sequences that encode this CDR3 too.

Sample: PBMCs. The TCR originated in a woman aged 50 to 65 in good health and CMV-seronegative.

CDR3 nucleotide sequence: TGTGCCAGCAGCTTGCTAGCGGGCACGGCCTACGAGCAGTACTTC. Translation: CASSLLAGTAYEQYF. The chain carries TRBV7-2 and TRBJ2-7; 8 bases match TRBD2. Trimming took 3 bases from V and 2 from J; bases not matched to a gene: 6. The CDR3 extends over 15 amino acids. CDR1 is SGHTA, CDR2 FQGNSA, per germline.